The 28 T cell receptor beta chains reported below all come from one sample, sequenced in a study of T cell repertoires in cytomegalovirus infection. TCRdb reprocessed the reads with MiXCR, giving one entry per CDR3 protein. The table shows about 740,000 distinct CDR3 sequences, with 35% occurring only once. Sequences were obtained from PBMCs. All receptors come from a human donor in good health (CMV status not recorded). Some clones in this sample may be carry-over from other donors' samples.

The rearrangement links TRBV7-6 to TRBJ2-3, with TRBD2 identical over 7 bases. The CDR3 contains 15 residues. The germline CDR1 and CDR2 sequences are SGHVS and FNYEAQ. The CDR3 nucleotides are TGTTCTAGCAGCCCGACTAGCAATGTAGCAGATACGCAGTATTTT. It encodes CSSSPTSNVADTQYF.

This clonotype has a handful of counts. The genes are TRBV11-2 and TRBJ2-1, with 9 bases identical to TRBD2. The trim removed 0 bases at V and 9 bases at J, leaving 6 bases unmatched. The CDR3 has 15 amino acids. Germline-derived CDR1 and CDR2 are SGHAT and FQNNGV. For the CDR3, the DNA is TGTGCCAGCAGCTTAGATGTAGCGGGGGTCGTTGAGCAGTTCTTC. Its translation is CASSLDVAGVVEQFF.

Details on this clonotype: The junction does not match germline at one end; this may be a read error. CDR3 DNA: TGTTCCAGCAGCCTGGGGACAGAGAACACGGAAGCTTTCTTT. This translates into CSSSLGTENTEAFF. V usage is TRBV7-3 and J usage is TRBJ1-1, with 7 bases matching TRBD1. CDR3 length equals 14 residues. CDR1 and CDR2 from the germline V gene are SGHTA and FQGTGA.

The table lists this clonotype with a few counts. CDR3 coding DNA: TGCAGTGCTAGAGCTCAGGGACAGGGCTCTGGAAACACCATATATTTT. Translated, it gives CSARAQGQGSGNTIYF. The chain joins TRBV20-1 to TRBJ1-3, with 9 bases lining up with TRBD1. V dropped 1 base and J dropped 0; count of bases not matched to a gene: 4. This CDR3 is built from 16 residues. The germline CDR1 and CDR2 sequences are DFQATT and SNEGSKA (reference sequence).

This clonotype was observed a few times. J is TRBJ2-3 and V is TRBV29-1, with 10 bases lining up with TRBD2. CDR3 length equals 16 residues. Germline CDR1 is SQVTM and CDR2 is ANQGSEA. V shed 4 bases, J shed 0 bases, and the junction held 7 bases outside the gene matches. The CDR3 loop reads CSVGGLAEGSTDTQYF. CDR3 in DNA: TGCAGCGTTGGAGGACTAGCGGAGGGGAGCACAGATACGCAGTATTTT.

V and J are TRBV5-8 and TRBJ2-7, with D perhaps matching TRBD2 (6 bases). Trimming removed 9 bases at V and 0 bases at J, with 16 bases between. The CDR3 loop spans 14 amino acids. In germline, CDR1 is SGHTS, CDR2 YDEGEE. The CDR3 nucleotides read TGTGCCACGCAGGGACTTCCGAGCTCCTACGAGCAGTACTTC. Its translation is CATQGLPSSYEQYF. Filled out from reference TRBV5-8 and TRBJ2-7, the complete variable domain reads EAGVTQSPTHLIKTRGQQATLRCSPISGHTSVYWYQQALGLGLQFLLWYDEGEERNRGNFPPRFSGRQFPNYSSELNVNALELEDSALYLCATQGLPSSYEQYFGPGTRLTVT.

The chain couples TRBV19 to TRBJ2-1; no reliable D call. Germline V gene sequence: CDR1 LNHDA, CDR2 SQIVND (reference sequence). The CDR3 is 15 residues long. The V end was cut by 7 bases, the J end by 6 bases, with 19 bases between. For the CDR3, the DNA is TGTGCCAGTACCCAGGTTTTTAGGGTAAGCAATGAGCAGTTCTTC. It specifies CASTQVFRVSNEQFF.

This clonotype was seen at least ten times. This chain links TRBV7-9 with TRBJ2-3; D is unresolved. Germline-derived CDR1 and CDR2 are SEHNR and FQNEAQ (reference sequence). V was cut by 10 bases and J by 2 bases, with 10 bases left in between. CDR3 size: 12 residues. The CDR3 here is CATASTTDTQYF. The CDR3 region has the DNA TGTGCCACAGCTTCGACCACAGATACGCAGTATTTT.

The gene calls are TRBV28 and TRBJ2-4, with D uncertain. Trimming stripped 6 bases from V and 4 bases from J, with 10 bases between. The germline V gene has CDR1 MDHEN and CDR2 SYDVKM. The CDR3 covers 13 residues. Here the CDR3 DNA reads TGTGCCAGCAGGAAAGTGGGGAAAAACATTCAGTACTTC. Translating it yields CASRKVGKNIQYF.

This clonotype was detected a few times. J is TRBJ2-3 and V is TRBV20-1; perhaps TRBD2 as D (5 bases). In germline, CDR1 is DFQATT, CDR2 SNEGSKA (reference sequence). The CDR3 loop spans 17 amino acids. Trimming took off 5 bases at V and 0 bases at J, with 21 bases between the two ends. CDR3 amino acids: CSAAYIGLRSSTDTQYF. For the CDR3, the DNA is TGCAGTGCTGCGTACATCGGACTCCGATCGAGCACAGATACGCAGTATTTT.

This clonotype was picked up a small number of times. The chain recombines TRBV20-1 with TRBJ1-5; TRBD1 matches at 7 bases. Losses at the gene ends were 2 bases for V and 0 bases for J; bases not matched to a gene: 10. Germline CDR1 is DFQATT and CDR2 is SNEGSKA (reference sequence). The CDR3 sequence is 17 residues long. Here the CDR3 reads CSARRTGTAHSNQPQHF. The CDR3 DNA follows: TGCAGTGCTAGACGGACGGGGACAGCTCATAGCAATCAGCCCCAGCATTTT.

This clonotype was counted ten times or more. This sequence joins TRBV7-8 and TRBJ2-7, with D perhaps matching TRBD2 (6 bases). Germline CDR1 reads SGHVS; CDR2 reads FQNEAQ. The CDR3 is 16 amino acids. Trimming removed 1 base from V and 7 bases from J, with 20 bases in between. The CDR3: CASSLEGIGGREEQYF. CDR3 DNA sequence: TGTGCCAGCAGCTTAGAGGGAATCGGGGGAAGGGAGGAGCAGTACTTC.

The chain links TRBV9 to TRBJ2-7, with unresolved D. The germline V and J ends were trimmed by 0 bases and 4 bases, with 8 bases remaining between them. CDR1 SGDLS and CDR2 YYNGEE come from the germline V gene. The CDR3 is 13 residues long. As DNA, the CDR3 is TGTGCCAGCAGCGTAGACCCTAGATACGAGCAGTACTTC. It encodes CASSVDPRYEQYF.

This clonotype was seen repeatedly, ten times or more. The V gene is TRBV6-1, the J gene TRBJ2-1; unclear D gene. Per germline, CDR1 MNHNS and CDR2 SASEGT. The CDR3 covers 13 residues. Trimming took 6 bases from V and 10 from J, leaving 16 bases between them. This CDR3 reads CASSPGPLSEQFF. Here the CDR3 DNA reads TGTGCCAGCAGCCCCGGACCCCTCAGCGAGCAGTTCTTC.

In regard to this clonotype: A junction boundary mismatches the germline segment, possibly from a read error. DNA for the CDR3: TGTTCCAGCAGCTTAGTGCGGGGACCCCAAGAGACCCAGTACTTC. Translation gives CSSSLVRGPQETQYF. V gene TRBV11-2 combines with J gene TRBJ2-5, with D maybe TRBD2 (6 bases). Germline CDR1 and CDR2: SGHAT and FQNNGV. The CDR3 length is 15 residues.

In DNA, the CDR3 is TGTGCCAGCAGCTCTCCGGGCCCCGAAGCTTTCTTT. It encodes CASSSPGPEAFF. This rearrangement joins TRBV28 to TRBJ1-1, with D hard to call. Trimming cost V 6 bases and J 8 bases, with 13 bases left between them. From germline, CDR1 is MDHEN and CDR2 SYDVKM. This CDR3 region has 12 residues. Full variable domain (outside the CDR3, taken from reference TRBV28 and TRBJ1-1): DVKVTQSSRYLVKRTGEKVFLECVQDMDHENMFWYRQDPGLGLRLIYFSYDVKMKEKGDIPEGYSVSREKKERFSLILESASTNQTSMYLCASSSPGPEAFFGQGTRLTVV.

A few counts support this clonotype. The CDR3, as DNA: TGTGCCAGCAGTACTACGGGACAGGGCCGCAATGAGCAGTTCTTC. Protein product: CASSTTGQGRNEQFF. This chain joins TRBV28 and TRBJ2-1; 9 bases are shared with TRBD1. CDR1 is MDHEN and CDR2 is SYDVKM in the germline V gene. J gave up 6 bases and V 5 bases, and 8 bases lay outside the gene matches. The CDR3 loop spans 15 amino acids.

The chain joins TRBV10-3 to TRBJ2-3, with a possible D match to TRBD1 (6 bases). Trimming removed 2 bases from V and 1 base from J, with 16 bases in between. The CDR3 is 17 residues long. Germline V CDR1 and CDR2: ENHRY, SYGVKD. The CDR3 nucleotides are TGTGCCATCAGTGAGGGCGACAGGCCCCCTGGCACAGATACGCAGTATTTT. Its protein is CAISEGDRPPGTDTQYF.

V is TRBV6-6 and J is TRBJ1-1, with a possible D match to TRBD1 (6 bases). V lost 11 bases, J lost 5 bases, and 21 bases lay in between. The CDR3 runs to 14 residues. The germline gives CDR1 MNHNY, CDR2 SVGAGI (reference sequence). The CDR3 DNA is TGTGCCGGACGGTTCGGGGGCAGTTTTACTGAAGCTTTCTTT. Residues: CAGRFGGSFTEAFF.

The chain combines TRBV20-1 with TRBJ2-1; 10 bases fit TRBD2. The J segment lost 7 bases and the V segment lost 3 bases, leaving 6 bases of the junction unmatched. The CDR3 runs to 14 residues. CDR1 and CDR2 (germline): DFQATT, SNEGSKA (reference sequence). The CDR3 loop reads CSASKRGGRNEQFF. DNA for the CDR3: TGCAGTGCTAGCAAGCGGGGGGGAAGGAATGAGCAGTTCTTC.

This rearrangement joins TRBV6-1 to TRBJ1-1; D unresolved. Germline CDR1 is MNHNS and CDR2 is SASEGT. This CDR3 contains 14 residues. V lost 8 bases, J lost 4 bases, and 17 bases lay in between. This CDR3 reads CASLFGMSFTEAFF. The CDR3, as DNA: TGTGCCAGCCTGTTTGGGATGTCGTTCACTGAAGCTTTCTTT.

The chain carries TRBV20-1 and TRBJ1-1; D is perhaps TRBD1 (5 bases). This CDR3 is 12 amino acids long. V dropped 7 bases and J dropped 1 base, with 10 bases sitting between them. Germline CDR1 reads DFQATT; CDR2 reads SNEGSKA (reference sequence). In nucleotides, the CDR3 is TGCAGTGTTAGGGGTAGGAACACTGAAGCTTTCTTT. It is translated as CSVRGRNTEAFF.

The rearrangement links TRBV6-1 to TRBJ1-1; TRBD1 might be the D (5 bases). CDR3 length: 12 residues. Germline V gene sequence: CDR1 MNHNS, CDR2 SASEGT. Between the trimmed V and J ends, which lost 3 bases and 7 bases, there was a span of 9 bases. The CDR3 is CASSDGGGEAFF. CDR3 DNA: TGTGCCAGCAGTGACGGGGGGGGTGAAGCTTTCTTT.

This clonotype was found a few times. The gene calls are TRBV28 and TRBJ2-5, with 8 bases identical to TRBD2. Per germline, CDR1 MDHEN and CDR2 SYDVKM. V trimming: 3 bases; J trimming: 1 base; junction bases outside the gene matches: 10. The CDR3 has 17 amino acids. The CDR3 region is CASSFGALAGTQETQYF. CDR3 in DNA: TGTGCCAGCAGTTTTGGGGCGCTAGCGGGTACCCAAGAGACCCAGTACTTC. Full variable domain (remainder filled in from reference TRBV28 and TRBJ2-5): DVKVTQSSRYLVKRTGEKVFLECVQDMDHENMFWYRQDPGLGLRLIYFSYDVKMKEKGDIPEGYSVSREKKERFSLILESASTNQTSMYLCASSFGALAGTQETQYFGPGTRLLVL.

Concerning this clonotype: Without the conserved terminal phenylalanine or tryptophan, this CDR3 likely stems from a read error. V is TRBV19 and J is TRBJ2-1; 9 bases align to TRBD1. Germline V gene data show CDR1 as LNHDA and CDR2 as SQIVND (reference sequence). The CDR3 is 17 residues long. The CDR3 DNA is TGTGCAAGTAGGAGCCCGCCGGGACAGGGTTCCTACAATGAGCAGTTCTCC. As protein: CASRSPPGQGSYNEQFS.

Only a few counts were recorded for this clonotype. The rearrangement links TRBV28 to TRBJ2-3, with a weak D call TRBD2 (5 bases). In germline, CDR1 is MDHEN, CDR2 SYDVKM. Trimming shortened V by 10 bases and J by 6 bases, and 17 bases separated the two germline ends. The CDR3 covers 13 residues. CDR3 in DNA: TGTGCCATCCTGGACTCGTTCGGGGATACGCAGTATTTT. Translation: CAILDSFGDTQYF.

The gene calls are TRBV4-3 and TRBJ1-4; the D is unclear. There are 14 residues in the CDR3. CDR1 is LGHNA and CDR2 is YSLEER in the germline V gene. V was trimmed by 1 base and J by 8 bases, leaving 11 bases between them. CDR3 loop: CASSQAPDLEKLFF. The CDR3 DNA sequence: TGCGCCAGCAGCCAAGCGCCCGATTTAGAAAAACTGTTTTTT.

The chain uses TRBV7-9 and TRBJ2-1, with D possibly being TRBD1 (6 bases). Trimming pared 5 bases from V and 0 bases from J, leaving 14 bases between. The CDR3 loop spans 16 amino acids. The germline V gene encodes CDR1 SEHNR and CDR2 FQNEAQ (reference sequence). The CDR3 protein is CASSRQDPSSYNEQFF. CDR3 in DNA: TGTGCCAGCAGCCGACAGGACCCGAGCTCCTACAATGAGCAGTTCTTC.